These T cell receptor beta chains were read from a single sample in a study of T cells expressing NK-cell markers. TCRdb derives one entry per CDR3 protein from the 5' RACE reads, leaving out DNA. The specimen's table records 400,000 to 550,000 distinct CDR3 sequences. Sequencing was done on a sample of blood T cells: a sorted CD56 or NKG2C T cell subset, CD4+ or CD8+ T cells, or bulk PBMC T cells (not recorded which). The source is a woman between 18 and 70 years old in good health. The CDR3 runs from the conserved cysteine through the conserved F or W.

>TRBV7-2|TRBJ2-3
CASSPGTGGWTDTQYF
>TRBV7-9|TRBJ2-7
CASAHGLAGVEQYF
>TRBV20-1|TRBJ1-6
CSARPGTENSPLHF
>TRBV5-1|TRBJ2-3
CASSLEGQGLADTQYF
>TRBV27|TRBJ2-1
CASSLSLAGGPDEQFF
>TRBV6-4|TRBJ2-7
CASSKEEGSYEQYF
>TRBV29-1|TRBJ1-1
CSVAGGGRYTEAFF
>TRBV4-3|TRBJ1-6
CASSQELTGDSPLHF
>TRBV19|TRBJ1-2
CASSISANYGYTF
>TRBV2|TRBJ2-1
CASSEDGLVSNEQFF
>TRBV28|TRBJ2-7
CASIPGANNYEQYF
>TRBV6-4|TRBJ2-2
CASSDSTNRGDTGELFF
>TRBV11-2|TRBJ2-2
CASSLEGRNTGELFF
>TRBV4-1|TRBJ2-1
CASSPGTDNEQFF
>TRBV5-1|TRBJ2-7
CASSAGSLNEQYF
>TRBV18|TRBJ2-5
CASSPQIETQYF
>TRBV7-9|TRBJ2-7
CASSSPLYGAYEQYF
>TRBV4-3|TRBJ2-1
CASSQVAMNNEQFF
>TRBV20-1|TRBJ2-5
CSARKTGSSEETQYF
>TRBV7-3|TRBJ2-5
CASSTGGPGETQYF
>TRBV11-2|TRBJ2-3
CASSLRVHSGNKDTQYF
>TRBV12-3/TRBV12-4|TRBJ2-2
CASSRGLAWTGELFF
>TRBV5-6|TRBJ2-3
CASKRDGTDTQYF
>TRBV20-1|TRBJ2-7
CSAQTVSRYEQYF
>TRBV30|TRBJ2-7
CAWSVGTGDYEQYF
>TRBV7-9|TRBJ2-1
CASSLTLRDSFLEQFF
>TRBV9|TRBJ1-4
CASSVGVQRGEKLFF
>TRBV20-1|TRBJ2-1
CSATRLAGYYNEQFF
>TRBV20-1|TRBJ1-3
CSARASGRGNTIYF
>TRBV4-1|TRBJ1-1
CASSLGRGQGNTEAFF
>TRBV20-1|TRBJ1-6
CSSPGTGYNSPLHF
>TRBV18|TRBJ1-1
CASSPDLNTEAFF
>TRBV5-1|TRBJ2-5
CASSLVADPEETQYF
>TRBV12-3/TRBV12-4|TRBJ1-1
CASSLEAGTEAFF
>TRBV29-1|TRBJ1-5
CSVAGPNQPQHF
>TRBV29-1|TRBJ2-2
CSVEEDGTSTGELFF
>TRBV18|TRBJ2-7
CASSPPSRGPYEQYF
>TRBV4-1|TRBJ1-1
CASSQDPGGGQFAFF
>TRBV6-5|TRBJ2-5
CASSYKDPRDRQETQYF
>TRBV15|TRBJ2-2
CATSSTSNTGELFF
>TRBV12-3/TRBV12-4|TRBJ1-4
CASSADRGWEKLFF
>TRBV7-2|TRBJ2-7
CASSLGSGRSSYEQYF
>TRBV5-1|TRBJ2-3
CASSLPDRPSTDTQYF
>TRBV19|TRBJ1-1
CASTRATEAFF
>TRBV7-2|TRBJ1-5
CASSLSSTGLSQPQHF
>TRBV7-2|TRBJ1-2
CASSTNPGQGYGYTF
>TRBV24-1|TRBJ2-3
CATSGDRGGDTQYF
>TRBV20-1|TRBJ2-2
CSARVSLASTGELFF
>TRBV20-1|TRBJ1-3
CSARDKTSGNTIYF
>TRBV12-3/TRBV12-4|TRBJ1-3
CASSLRGAPAGNTIYF